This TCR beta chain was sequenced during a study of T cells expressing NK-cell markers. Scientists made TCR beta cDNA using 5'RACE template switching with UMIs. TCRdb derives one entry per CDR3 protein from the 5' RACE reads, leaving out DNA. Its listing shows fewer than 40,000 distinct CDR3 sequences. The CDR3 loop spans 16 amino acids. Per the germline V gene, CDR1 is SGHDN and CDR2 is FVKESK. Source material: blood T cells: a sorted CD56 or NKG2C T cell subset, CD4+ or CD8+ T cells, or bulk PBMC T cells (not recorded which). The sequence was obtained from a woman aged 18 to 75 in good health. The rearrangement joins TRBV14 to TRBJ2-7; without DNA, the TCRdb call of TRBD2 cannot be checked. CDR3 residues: CASSPQEAGGSYEQYF.